This T cell receptor (beta chain) originates from a study of blood T cell repertoires in COVID-19. Study summary: PBMCs, B-cell-depleted T cells, or T cells were the source of the cDNA or gDNA that made up the material.

Per the authors' pipeline: Amplifying reference gene primers gave estimates of nucleated cell counts. Some clones are missing from TCRdb's copy, which holds only in-frame ones; the method was immunoSEQ multiplex PCR. V, J and clone size are taken as reported in that table, and D and trimming were inferred from the DNA itself. The repertoire holds around 140,000 clones, with 87% as singletons. The specimen was peripheral blood. The receptor was derived from a woman aged 45-59 years with acute or convalescent COVID-19.

The CDR3 DNA sequence: TGTGCCAGCAGCCAACCTACCCAGTGGGGGGATGGGTTGAACACTGAAGCTTTCTTT. Its protein is CASSQPTQWGDGLNTEAFF. V is TRBV4-2 and J is TRBJ1-1, with D possibly being TRBD1 (5 bases). This CDR3 has 19 residues. Germline V lookup: CDR1 LGHNA, CDR2 YNFKEQ. The ends were cut back, 2 bases at V and 0 bases at J, with 22 bases in the middle.